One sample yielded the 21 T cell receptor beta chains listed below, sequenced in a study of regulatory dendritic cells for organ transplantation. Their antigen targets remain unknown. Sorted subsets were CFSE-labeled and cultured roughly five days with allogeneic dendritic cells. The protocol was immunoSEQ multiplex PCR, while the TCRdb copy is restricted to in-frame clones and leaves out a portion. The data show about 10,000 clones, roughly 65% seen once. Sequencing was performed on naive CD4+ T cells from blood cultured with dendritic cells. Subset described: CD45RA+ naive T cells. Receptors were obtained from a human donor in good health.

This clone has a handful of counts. CDR3 amino acids: CSVILKGARQPQHF. DNA of the CDR3: TGCAGCGTCATCTTGAAGGGGGCACGGCAGCCCCAGCATTTT. This chain links TRBV29-1 with TRBJ1-5; TRBD1 matches 7 bases. V gave up 6 bases and J gave up 7 bases; unmatched junction bases: 12. CDR1 and CDR2 from the germline V gene are SQVTM and ANQGSEA. The CDR3 totals 14 residues.

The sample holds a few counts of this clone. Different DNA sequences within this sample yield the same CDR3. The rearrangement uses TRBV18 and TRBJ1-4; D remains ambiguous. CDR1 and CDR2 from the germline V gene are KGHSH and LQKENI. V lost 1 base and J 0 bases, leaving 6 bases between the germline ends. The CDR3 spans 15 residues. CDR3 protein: CASSPRTATNEKLFF. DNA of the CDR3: TGTGCCAGCTCACCACGGACTGCAACTAATGAAAAACTGTTTTTT.

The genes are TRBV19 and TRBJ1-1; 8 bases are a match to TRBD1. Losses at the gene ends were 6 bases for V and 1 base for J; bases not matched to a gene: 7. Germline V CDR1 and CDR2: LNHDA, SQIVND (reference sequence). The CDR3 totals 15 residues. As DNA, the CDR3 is TGTGCCAGTAGCCCAGGGGGCATAAGGAACACTGAAGCTTTCTTT. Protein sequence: CASSPGGIRNTEAFF.

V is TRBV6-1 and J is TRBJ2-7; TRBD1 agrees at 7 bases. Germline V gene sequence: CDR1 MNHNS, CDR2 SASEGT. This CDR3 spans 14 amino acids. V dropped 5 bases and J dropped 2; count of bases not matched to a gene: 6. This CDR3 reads CASSWTGGTYEQYF. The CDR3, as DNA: TGTGCCAGCAGTTGGACAGGCGGAACCTACGAGCAGTACTTC.

The CDR3 protein is CARTLFTGYSDTGELFF. The CDR3 DNA reads as TGTGCCAGAACCCTGTTCACAGGGTACTCGGACACCGGGGAGCTGTTTTTT. The chain is built from TRBV5-3 and TRBJ2-2; weak D call: TRBD1 (6 bases). TRBV5-3 is identified as an open reading frame with a role that is uncertain. The V and J ends lost 6 bases and 3 bases respectively, with 21 bases between them. The length of the CDR3 is 17 residues.

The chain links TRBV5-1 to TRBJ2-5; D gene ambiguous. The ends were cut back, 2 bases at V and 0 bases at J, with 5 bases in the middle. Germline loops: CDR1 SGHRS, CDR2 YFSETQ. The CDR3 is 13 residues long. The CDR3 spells CASSFQNQETQYF. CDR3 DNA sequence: TGCGCCAGCAGCTTTCAGAACCAAGAGACCCAGTACTTC. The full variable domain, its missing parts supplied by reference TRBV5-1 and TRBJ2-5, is KAGVTQTPRYLIKTRGQQVTLSCSPISGHRSVSWYQQTPGQGLQFLFEYFSETQRNKGNFPGRFSGRQFSNSRSEMNVSTLELGDSALYLCASSFQNQETQYFGPGTRLLVL.

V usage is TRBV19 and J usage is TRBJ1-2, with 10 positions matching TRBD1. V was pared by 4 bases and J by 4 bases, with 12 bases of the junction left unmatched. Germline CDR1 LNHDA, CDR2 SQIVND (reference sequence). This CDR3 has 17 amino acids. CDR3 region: CASSRQDGTGAGYGYTF. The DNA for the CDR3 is TGTGCCAGTAGTAGGCAGGACGGGACAGGGGCCGGCTATGGCTACACCTTC.

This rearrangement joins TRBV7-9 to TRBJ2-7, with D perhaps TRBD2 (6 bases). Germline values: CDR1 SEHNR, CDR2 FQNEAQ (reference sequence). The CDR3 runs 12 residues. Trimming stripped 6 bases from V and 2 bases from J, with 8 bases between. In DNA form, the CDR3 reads TGTGCCAGCAGTGCGGGAACCTACGAGCAGTACTTC. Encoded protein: CASSAGTYEQYF. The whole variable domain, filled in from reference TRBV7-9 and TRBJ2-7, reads DTGVSQNPRHKITKRGQNVTFRCDPISEHNRLYWYRQTLGQGPEFLTYFQNEAQLEKSRLLSDRFSAERPKGSFSTLEIQRTEQGDSAMYLCASSAGTYEQYFGPGTRLTVT.

The CDR3 sequence is CASSEMGGPPPLHF. In DNA form, the CDR3 reads TGTGCCAGCAGTGAAATGGGAGGGCCGCCACCCCTCCACTTT. The chain has TRBV6-1 and TRBJ1-6; D unresolved. CDR3 length equals 14 residues. Trimming took 2 bases from V and 11 from J, leaving 13 bases between them. Germline values: CDR1 MNHNS, CDR2 SASEGT.

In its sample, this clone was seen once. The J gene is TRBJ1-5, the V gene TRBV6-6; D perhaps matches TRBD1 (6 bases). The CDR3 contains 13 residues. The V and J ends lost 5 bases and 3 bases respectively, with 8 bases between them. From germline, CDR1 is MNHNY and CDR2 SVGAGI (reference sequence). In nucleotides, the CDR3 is TGTGCCAGCAGTACAGGGAACAATCAGCCCCAGCATTTT. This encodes CASSTGNNQPQHF.

This CDR3 reads CASRPLAQSTYEQYF. DNA of the CDR3: TGTGCCAGCAGGCCTCTAGCCCAATCTACCTACGAGCAGTACTTC. The chain employs TRBV2 and TRBJ2-7; maybe TRBD2 (5 bases). CDR3 length: 15 residues. V was shortened by 6 bases and J by 2 bases, with 17 bases between the two germline ends. Germline loops: CDR1 SNHLY, CDR2 FYNNEI.

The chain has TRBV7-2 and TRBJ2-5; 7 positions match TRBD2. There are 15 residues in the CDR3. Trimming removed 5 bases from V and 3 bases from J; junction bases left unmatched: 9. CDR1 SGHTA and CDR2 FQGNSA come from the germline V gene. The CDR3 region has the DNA TGTGCCAGCAGCCTGGGGGGAGCGGGGAAAGAGACCCAGTACTTC. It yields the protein CASSLGGAGKETQYF.

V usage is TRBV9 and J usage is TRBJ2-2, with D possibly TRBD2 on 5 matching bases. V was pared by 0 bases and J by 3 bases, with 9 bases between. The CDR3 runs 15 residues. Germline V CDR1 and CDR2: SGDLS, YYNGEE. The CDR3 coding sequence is TGTGCCAGCAGCGTAGCGGGAACAGACACCGGGGAGCTGTTTTTT. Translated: CASSVAGTDTGELFF. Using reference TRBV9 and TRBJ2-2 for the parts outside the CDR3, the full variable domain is DSGVTQTPKHLITATGQRVTLRCSPRSGDLSVYWYQQSLDQGLQFLIQYYNGEERAKGNILERFSAQQFPDLHSELNLSSLELGDSALYFCASSVAGTDTGELFFGEGSRLTVL.

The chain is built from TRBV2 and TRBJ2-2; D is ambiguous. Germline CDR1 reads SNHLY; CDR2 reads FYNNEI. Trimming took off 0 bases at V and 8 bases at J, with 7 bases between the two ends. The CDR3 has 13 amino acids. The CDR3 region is CASSEALRGELFF. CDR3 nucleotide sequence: TGTGCCAGCAGTGAAGCGCTTCGGGGGGAGCTGTTTTTT.

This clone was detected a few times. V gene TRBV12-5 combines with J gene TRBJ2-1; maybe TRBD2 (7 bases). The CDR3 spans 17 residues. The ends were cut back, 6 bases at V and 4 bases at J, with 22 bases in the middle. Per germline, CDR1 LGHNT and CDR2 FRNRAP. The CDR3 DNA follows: TGTGCTAGTGGCTTTACGCGTTTGGGGGGGCTATACAATGAGCAGTTCTTC. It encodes CASGFTRLGGLYNEQFF.

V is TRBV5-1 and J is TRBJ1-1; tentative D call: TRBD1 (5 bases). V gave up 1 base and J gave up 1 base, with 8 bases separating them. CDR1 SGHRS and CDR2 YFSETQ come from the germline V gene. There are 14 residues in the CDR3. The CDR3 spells CASSLWGGNTEAFF. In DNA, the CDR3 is TGCGCCAGCAGCTTGTGGGGCGGGAACACTGAAGCTTTCTTT.

The CDR3 region has the DNA TGTGCCATCAGGGACAGGTCAAATCAGCCCCAGCATTTT. Translated, it gives CAIRDRSNQPQHF. The J gene is TRBJ1-5, the V gene TRBV10-3, with 7 bases identical to TRBD1. The V gene's germline CDR1 is ENHRY and CDR2 SYGVKD. The junction had 3 bases not matched to a gene; V was cut back by 6 bases and J by 4 bases. This CDR3 has 13 amino acids.

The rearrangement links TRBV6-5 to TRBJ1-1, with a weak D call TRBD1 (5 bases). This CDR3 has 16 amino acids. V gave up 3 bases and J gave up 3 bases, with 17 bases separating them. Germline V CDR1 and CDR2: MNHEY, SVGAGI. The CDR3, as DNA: TGTGCCAGCAGTTATATAAGACAGACGTGGGACACTGAAGCTTTCTTT. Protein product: CASSYIRQTWDTEAFF.

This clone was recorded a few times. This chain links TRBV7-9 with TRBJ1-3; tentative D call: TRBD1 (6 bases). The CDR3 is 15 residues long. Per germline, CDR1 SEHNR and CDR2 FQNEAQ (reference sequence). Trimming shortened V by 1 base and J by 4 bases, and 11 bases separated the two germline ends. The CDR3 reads CASSLGQGTGNTIYF. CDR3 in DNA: TGTGCCAGCAGCTTAGGTCAGGGGACAGGAAACACCATATATTTT.

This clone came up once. For the CDR3, the DNA is TGTGCCAGCAGCCTCACAGGGACTAGAAGCTACACCTTC. Its protein product is CASSLTGTRSYTF. V usage is TRBV6-5 and J usage is TRBJ1-2; TRBD1 might be the D (6 bases). V was trimmed by 6 bases and J by 9 bases, leaving 17 bases between them. The germline V gene encodes CDR1 MNHEY and CDR2 SVGAGI. This CDR3 is 13 amino acids long.

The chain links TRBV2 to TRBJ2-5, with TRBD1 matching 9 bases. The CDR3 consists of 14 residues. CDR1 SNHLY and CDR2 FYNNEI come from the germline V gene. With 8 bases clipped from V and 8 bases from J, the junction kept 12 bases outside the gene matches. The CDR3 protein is CASVGQGTPGTQYF. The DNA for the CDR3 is TGTGCCAGCGTTGGACAGGGGACCCCAGGAACCCAGTACTTC.